Below, 18 T cell receptor beta chains from the same sample are listed, as sequenced in a study of blood T cell repertoires in COVID-19. Sequenced by immunoSEQ multiplex PCR; TCRdb stores in-frame clones only, minus some. The table records 9,500 to 15,000 clones, 90% of them present only once. Source material: peripheral blood. Receptors originate from a man aged 65-85 years with active COVID-19.

This chain uses TRBV4-3 with TRBJ1-2; D is perhaps TRBD1 (6 bases). The CDR3 extends over 15 amino acids. Germline lookup yields CDR1 LGHNA and CDR2 YSLEER. Between the trimmed V and J ends, which lost 0 bases and 6 bases, there was a span of 14 bases. The chain's CDR3 is CASSQELGRGDGYTF. In DNA, the CDR3 is TGCGCCAGCAGCCAAGAATTAGGCAGGGGAGATGGCTACACCTTC.

V usage is TRBV3-1 (or the pseudogene TRBV3-2) and J usage is TRBJ2-7; the match to TRBD2 covers 8 bases. Germline-derived CDR1 and CDR2 are LGHDT and YNNKEL (reference sequence). Trimming removed 4 bases from V and 0 bases from J; junction bases left unmatched: 5. The CDR3 is 15 residues long. CDR3: CASSRTSRSSYEQYF. The CDR3 nucleotides read TGTGCCAGCAGCCGGACTAGCAGAAGCTCCTACGAGCAGTACTTC.

The chain is built from TRBV24-1 and TRBJ2-3, with TRBD1 matching 9 bases. Germline V lookup: CDR1 KGHDR, CDR2 SFDVKD. The CDR3 covers 15 residues. V dropped 5 bases and J dropped 4; count of bases not matched to a gene: 6. CDR3 nucleotides: TGTGCCACCAGTGGGACAGGGGATTTTGCAGATACGCAGTATTTT. Protein: CATSGTGDFADTQYF.

V and J are TRBV19 and TRBJ1-6; a weak D match, TRBD1 (6 bases). This CDR3 comprises 15 residues. The germline V gene encodes CDR1 LNHDA and CDR2 SQIVND (reference sequence). Trimming removed 1 base from V and 7 bases from J, with 11 bases in between. The CDR3 nucleotides read TGTGCCAGTAGTATAGGGGGGCCGGGGAATTCACCCCTCCACTTT. Its translation: CASSIGGPGNSPLHF.

This chain joins TRBV6-5 and TRBJ2-3; the match to TRBD2 covers 9 bases. The CDR3 runs to 16 residues. CDR1 and CDR2 from the germline V gene are MNHEY and SVGAGI. V was pared by 4 bases and J by 3 bases, with 8 bases of the junction left unmatched. The CDR3 DNA follows: TGTGCCAGCAGTTCCCAAAGCGGGGGGTCGACAGATACGCAGTATTTT. Translated, it gives CASSSQSGGSTDTQYF.

This chain joins TRBV29-1 and TRBJ1-5, with TRBD1 matching 7 bases. This CDR3 has 13 amino acids. Germline V lookup: CDR1 SQVTM, CDR2 ANQGSEA. V lost 6 bases to trimming and J lost 4 bases; unmatched junction nucleotides: 6. The CDR3 DNA sequence: TGCAGCGTGGCCAACAGGGGAAATCAGCCCCAGCATTTT. Its protein product is CSVANRGNQPQHF.

This chain uses TRBV11-3 with TRBJ2-2; TRBD2 might be the D (5 bases). The CDR3 is made up of 13 amino acids. V was pared by 7 bases and J by 6 bases, with 12 bases between. The germline CDR1 and CDR2 sequences are SGHNT and YENEEA. This CDR3 is CASTRGHAGELFF. The DNA for the CDR3 is TGTGCCAGCACCCGGGGTCACGCCGGGGAGCTGTTTTTT. Filled out from reference TRBV11-3 and TRBJ2-2, the complete variable domain reads EAGVVQSPRYKIIEKKQPVAFWCNPISGHNTLYWYLQNLGQGPELLIRYENEEAVDDSQLPKDRFSAERLKGVDSTLKIQPAELGDSAVYLCASTRGHAGELFFGEGSRLTVL.

The chain joins TRBV18 to TRBJ1-3; D might be TRBD1 (5 bases). This CDR3 region has 15 residues. Germline values: CDR1 KGHSH, CDR2 LQKENI. Trimming shortened V by 2 bases and J by 4 bases, and 12 bases separated the two germline ends. CDR3 DNA sequence: TGTGCCAGCTCACCATCGGGGGGATCGGGAAACACCATATATTTT. Residues: CASSPSGGSGNTIYF.

V is TRBV29-1 and J is TRBJ2-7; D is perhaps TRBD2 (7 bases). The germline V gene encodes CDR1 SQVTM and CDR2 ANQGSEA. This CDR3 spans 13 amino acids. V was pared by 6 bases and J by 4 bases, with 16 bases between. CDR3 region: CSVAGRGGYEQYF. DNA for the CDR3: TGCAGCGTCGCTGGGAGGGGGGGGTACGAGCAGTACTTC.

The chain is built from TRBV11-3 and TRBJ1-2; D is perhaps TRBD1 (6 bases). Trimming took 5 bases from V and 5 from J, leaving 15 bases between them. CDR3 length: 14 amino acids. CDR1 and CDR2 from the germline V gene are SGHNT and YENEEA. CDR3 DNA sequence: TGTGCCAGCAGCCCCAGGGGCGTCGGGTATGGCTACACCTTC. Its translation: CASSPRGVGYGYTF. Combining the CDR3 with reference TRBV11-3 and TRBJ1-2 gives the whole variable domain EAGVVQSPRYKIIEKKQPVAFWCNPISGHNTLYWYLQNLGQGPELLIRYENEEAVDDSQLPKDRFSAERLKGVDSTLKIQPAELGDSAVYLCASSPRGVGYGYTFGSGTRLTVV.

The rearrangement links TRBV6-5 to TRBJ2-2; D is perhaps TRBD1 (7 bases). Germline V gene sequence: CDR1 MNHEY, CDR2 SVGAGI. V was cut by 10 bases and J by 3 bases, with 15 bases left in between. This CDR3 has 14 residues. CDR3 sequence: CATAGQTHTGELFF. In DNA form, the CDR3 reads TGTGCCACGGCGGGACAGACCCACACCGGGGAGCTGTTTTTT.

The V and J genes are TRBV29-1 and TRBJ2-5, with a weak D call TRBD2 (6 bases). V was pared by 7 bases and J by 3 bases, with 9 bases between. Germline lookup yields CDR1 SQVTM and CDR2 ANQGSEA. The CDR3 sequence is 11 residues long. The CDR3 is CSGTTKETQYF. CDR3 sequence (DNA): TGCAGCGGGACTACGAAAGAGACCCAGTACTTC.

This sequence joins TRBV6-1 and TRBJ2-3, with no clear D. The V end was cut by 3 bases, the J end by 1 base, with 8 bases between. The length of the CDR3 is 14 residues. CDR1 is MNHNS, CDR2 SASEGT, per germline. The DNA for the CDR3 is TGTGCCAGCAGTGATAGGAGCGGCACAGATACGCAGTATTTT. Its translation: CASSDRSGTDTQYF.

The chain employs TRBV13 and TRBJ2-7, with a possible D match to TRBD2 (5 bases). The CDR3 has 13 amino acids. V was trimmed by 4 bases and J by 6 bases, leaving 13 bases between them. Germline values: CDR1 PRHDT, CDR2 FYEKMQ (reference sequence). CDR3 sequence reads: CASSSRTGIEQYF. CDR3 bases: TGTGCCAGCAGCTCGCGGACGGGGATCGAGCAGTACTTC.

The rearrangement joins TRBV5-4 to TRBJ2-2; TRBD2 aligns across 8 bases. Trimming at V came to 4 bases and at J to 5 bases, leaving 7 bases not matched to a gene. The CDR3 length is 15 residues. Looked up from germline, CDR1 is SGHNT and CDR2 is YYREEE (reference sequence). The CDR3 region is CASSIGTRRTGELFF. The CDR3 nucleotides read TGTGCCAGCAGCATTGGGACTAGACGAACCGGGGAGCTGTTTTTT.

V gene TRBV13 combines with J gene TRBJ2-7; 8 bases match TRBD1. The J segment lost 3 bases and the V segment lost 6 bases, leaving 10 bases of the junction unmatched. CDR1 PRHDT and CDR2 FYEKMQ come from the germline V gene (reference sequence). CDR3 length: 15 amino acids. This chain's CDR3 is CASSQPRTGFYEQYF. The CDR3 DNA sequence: TGTGCCAGCAGTCAGCCTAGGACAGGGTTCTACGAGCAGTACTTC.

The chain links TRBV6-6 to TRBJ1-3, with 7 bases matching TRBD1. V was clipped by 2 bases and J by 0 bases; unmatched bases: 4. CDR3 length equals 16 residues. Germline V gene data show CDR1 as MNHNY and CDR2 as SVGAGI (reference sequence). DNA of the CDR3: TGTGCCAGCAGTTACCGACAGGGTAACTCTGGAAACACCATATATTTT. This encodes CASSYRQGNSGNTIYF.

This clone was detected only a few times. V gene TRBV10-1 combines with J gene TRBJ2-7; 12 nucleotides match TRBD2. The germline CDR1 and CDR2 sequences are WNHNN and SYGVQD (reference sequence). CDR3 length: 16 amino acids. Trimming took 5 bases from V and 6 from J; bases not matched to a gene: 11. The CDR3 coding sequence is TGCGCCAGCAGTCGCGGACTAGCGGGGACACCCTCCGAGCAGTACTTC. It is translated as CASSRGLAGTPSEQYF.